The entry below gives a single T cell receptor (beta chain) sequence along with its context. TCRs were sequenced from a few patients responding to pembrolizumab. This record belongs to a study of PD-1 blockade in mismatch repair-deficient tumors. Libraries were prepared by immunoSEQ multiplex PCR; TCRdb keeps only in-frame clonotypes and omits some of them. The data show 38,000 or so clones, around 84% seen once. The V gene's germline CDR1 is SGHNT and CDR2 YENEEA. The trim removed 5 bases at V and 2 bases at J, leaving 11 bases unmatched. CDR3 length equals 17 residues. The TCR sequence derives from an adult with mismatch repair-deficient cancer. This chain connects TRBV11-3 to TRBJ2-5; 10 bases map to TRBD2. The sequenced sample was peripheral blood, obtained 76 weeks after starting pembrolizumab. CDR3 nucleotides: TGTGCCAGCAGCCCCCCCCGTGGTAGCGGGGGGCAAGAGACCCAGTACTTC. Encoded protein: CASSPPRGSGGQETQYF. Supplemented by reference TRBV11-3 and TRBJ2-5, the full variable domain reads EAGVVQSPRYKIIEKKQPVAFWCNPISGHNTLYWYLQNLGQGPELLIRYENEEAVDDSQLPKDRFSAERLKGVDSTLKIQPAELGDSAVYLCASSPPRGSGGQETQYFGPGTRLLVL.